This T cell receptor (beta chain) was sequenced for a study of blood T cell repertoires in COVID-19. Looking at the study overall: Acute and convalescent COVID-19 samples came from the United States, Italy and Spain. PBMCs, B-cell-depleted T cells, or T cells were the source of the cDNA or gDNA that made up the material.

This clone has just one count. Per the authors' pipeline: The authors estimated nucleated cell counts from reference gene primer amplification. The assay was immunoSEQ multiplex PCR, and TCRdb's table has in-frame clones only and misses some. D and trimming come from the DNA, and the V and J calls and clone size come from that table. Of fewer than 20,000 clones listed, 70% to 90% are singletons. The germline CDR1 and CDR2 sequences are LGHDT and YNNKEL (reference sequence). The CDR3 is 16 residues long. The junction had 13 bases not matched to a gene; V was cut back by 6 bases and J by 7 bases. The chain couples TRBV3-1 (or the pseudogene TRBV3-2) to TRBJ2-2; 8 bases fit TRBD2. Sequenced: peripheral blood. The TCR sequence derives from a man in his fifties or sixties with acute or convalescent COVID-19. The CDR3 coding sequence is TGTGCCAGCAGTCCCATGGGAGCGGGAGCGGTCGGGGAGCTGTTTTTT. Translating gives CASSPMGAGAVGELFF.